Listed here is a single T cell receptor beta chain. Its antigen remains unknown. Germline CDR1 reads MDHEN; CDR2 reads SYDVKM. The length of the CDR3 is 16 residues. The ends were cut back, 5 bases at V and 3 bases at J, with 20 bases in the middle. The sample comes from a study of cytomegalovirus exposure and HLA in healthy donors. General study points: Within the data, a cluster of highly shared sequence variants was likely a sequencing artifact. Later on, a genetic analysis was performed. It linked a missense variant in DCLRE1C with V- and J-gene trimming of TCR beta.

PCR used 60 Vbeta primers and 13 Jbeta primers. Profiled with immunoSEQ multiplex PCR; TCRdb holds only in-frame clones, not every one. The data contain 200,000 to 250,000 clones, about 85% of them singletons. This TCR was recovered from a girl between 2 and 10 years old in good health and CMV-seronegative. This chain uses TRBV28 with TRBJ2-7; no clear D. The sample taken for sequencing was PBMCs. This CDR3 is CASSRSPALRNYEQYF. For the CDR3, the DNA is TGTGCCAGCAGTAGGTCTCCCGCCCTGAGGAACTACGAGCAGTACTTC.